This note documents a single TCR beta chain sequence. This clone was detected only once. Which antigen it targets is not known. No qualities accompany the bases; no much larger clone lies one base away. This sample's time point label indicates: baseline before first vaccination. Samples from vaccinated people were obtained from the UK trials COV001 and COV002, which included a single-blind randomized controlled phase 2/3 trial of AZD1222 (ChAdOx1 nCoV-19) in healthy adults. Trial participant PBMC samples were collected at day 0 and day 28 after the second dose for TCRbeta chain sequencing. The data were obtained in a study of T cell responses to AZD1222 COVID-19 vaccine (TCRdb year 2021). Some background on the complete study: Because spike-specific TCR depth and breadth did not differ between the two schedules, AZD1222 recipients who got a second dose at roughly 4 weeks were pooled with those who got a second dose at roughly 12 weeks. TCR sequencing covered some 240 trial participants: 200 to 220 given two doses of AZD1222 and around 26 given two doses of MenACWY control vaccine. Trial participants were enrolled by age into subgroups of 18-55, 56-69 and 70-plus years, and around 150, 28 and 57 TCR-sequenced participants, respectively, were included in these subgroups. Points the paper makes about the study in general: Conclusions about previously exposed vaccinees were limited because only a handful of AZD1222 recipients were SARS-CoV-2 seropositive at baseline. No day 14 peak-response samples were available, so repertoires were characterized only after the peak T cell response. Vaccine-associated CD4 TCRs spanned the whole spike protein, with dominant responses in regions 160-218 and 743-854. Participants were mostly white British, with more females than males. The authors suggested clonal diversity may have been underestimated. A significant rise in spike-specific TCR breadth and depth was observed after two AZD1222 doses relative to day 0 and relative to MenACWY recipients. Nearly half of unique spike-specific TCRs reportedly recognized epitopes outside regions mutated in the B.1.351 and B.1.1.7 variants. In the small 56-69-year group, the increase in depth fell short of significance, most likely because of low power.

The CDR3 regions of human TCRbeta chains were analyzed by immunosequencing. Under the source paper's analysis protocol: Repertoire TCRs were matched against a reference library of SARS-CoV-2-specific TCRs generated with the MIRA antigen-specificity platform. Breadth meant the fraction of unique TCRs that were SARS-CoV-2-associated, whereas depth meant the fraction of total T cells that were SARS-CoV-2-associated. Using the MIRA data, every spike-specific TCR was mapped to the spike region that the TCR reacted to and assigned to either a CD4 or a CD8 class. Log10-transformed breadth and depth values were compared by one-way ANOVA with Sidak's multiple comparisons tests. TCRdb mirrors the immuneACCESS table, restricted to in-frame sequences. Some clones are absent from its copies; in checked studies, under half trace to an unresolved V gene, and the reason for the others is unknown. D and trimming come from the DNA, and the V and J calls and clone size come from that table. Recorded for this sample are over 85,000 clones; roughly 92% of them occurred a single time. Clones ranked in the top ten supply roughly 12% of the sample.

Via the germline V gene (reference sequence), CDR1 is MNHNY and CDR2 SVGAGI. Trimming takes 4 bases from V and 1 base from J, and the germline ends sit 13 bases apart. The CDR3 runs 15 amino acids, cysteine and phenylalanine included. The only DNA kept is the CDR3, 45 bases in frame from the first base. This clonotype originated in an adult in good health. Sequenced material: peripheral blood, taken on day 0 of AZD1222 vaccination. The chain couples TRBV6-6 to TRBJ1-1; D gene: possibly TRBD1, on 6 matching bases. The sequenced DNA: TGTGCCAGCAGTTCGCTTTCCAGGGGGAACACTGAAGCTTTCTTT. The resulting protein is CASSSLSRGNTEAFF.